A single T cell receptor beta chain is shown here with its context. Its cognate antigen has yet to be identified. The input lacks base qualities; no much larger clone sits a single base away. The sample belongs to a study of brain T cells in children with intractable seizures listed by TCRdb under 2021. Study-wide context: As a first screen for immune gene transcripts, resected brain tissue from approximately 54 pediatric epilepsy surgery cases was run on a NanoString immunology panel. About 70% of the 12 selected surgery cases also had pre-surgery blood sequenced, which left four cases with brain tissue only.

The immunoSEQ assay was applied to genomic DNA to generate the TCR beta chain sequences. As for the authors' bioinformatics: Any CDR3 sequence that did not begin with the conserved framework cysteine at position 104 was removed by hand. To get clonality, the normalized Shannon's Diversity Index was subtracted from one, giving values from 0 (maximal diversity) to 1 (oligoclonal). Chi-squared comparison-of-proportions tests were used to check whether the frequency of the same CDR3 differed between samples, for example brain versus blood. Public clonotypes were identified by searching immuneACCESS, and similarity to known antiviral clonotypes was assessed with the VDJdb browser. TCRdb holds this immuneACCESS table with in-frame rearrangements only. Some clones are missing; in checked studies, unresolved V genes explain under half, and the rest has no known cause. Clone size and V and J calls were adopted from that table, with D and trimming inferred from the DNA. The sample includes tens of thousands of clones, with 90% to 96% observed a single time. 0.35% to 0.4% of the sample goes to the ten largest clones.

Study-wide findings and limitations: The patients' HCMV serostatus was not known, and viral specificity was inferred solely from CDR3 sequence similarity. Sequencing depth differed between pre- and post-surgery blood, so clones missing from the pre-surgery sample may reflect undersampling.

Via the germline V gene, CDR1 is MGHRA and CDR2 YSYEKL. The V end loses 1 base and the J end loses 3 bases, and a stretch of 16 bases separates them. From the cysteine up to the phenylalanine, the CDR3 has a length of 16 residues. CDR3 DNA is the only sequence kept; it has 48 bases, read in frame from the first base. Sample time point, as interpreted from the label and publication: resected brain tissue, or blood drawn just prior to surgery. Surgery cases with the highest brain T cell transcript signatures were selected for TCR beta chain sequencing of brain tissue and, where available, blood. Before surgery, the patients had been given at least one anti-epileptic drug. The TCR-sequenced patients were children whose drug-resistant epilepsy was caused by tuberous sclerosis complex, focal cortical dysplasia, Rasmussen encephalitis or hemimegalencephaly. Blood samples were drawn just before the epilepsy surgery. The Monarch genomic DNA purification kit was used to extract bulk genomic DNA from unsorted brain tissue and from whole blood.

The clonotype originates from a boy younger than two with focal cortical dysplasia and intractable seizures. The V and J genes are TRBV4-1 and TRBJ2-7; a tentative D match to TRBD1 spans 5 bases. Here the sequenced sample was peripheral blood, taken at surgery. The CDR3 amino acid sequence is: CASSQAAEDSFYEQYF. The bases are TGCGCCAGCAGCCAAGCGGCCGAAGACAGTTTCTACGAGCAGTACTTC.